This T cell receptor (beta chain) was recorded in a study of human T cells and chemical hapten exposure. This clonotype has more than one count but fewer than ten. Its antigen is still unknown. Unique molecular identifiers were attached to individual cDNA molecules during library preparation. TCRdb passed the RACE reads through MiXCR, listing each CDR3 protein once. The data hold roughly 380,000 distinct CDR3 sequences, with roughly 4.8% observed a single time. The time point denotes: patch test 1, 2 weeks after DPC sensitization. Described treatment: therapeutic diphenylcyclopropenone sensitization with weekly scalp DPC. People who gave samples had alopecia, were 18 to 70 years old, and were suitable for DPC. General study findings and limits: There was no change with DPC sensitization in TCRs above 1 in 1000 frequency.

This TCR was sampled from a woman aged 45 to 65 with alopecia areata. Some clones in this sample may be carry-over from other donors' samples. Sequences were derived from whole blood, sampled in connection with sensitization to the hapten diphenylcyclopropenone (DPC).

The CDR3 coding sequence is TGTGCCACCAGCAGAGAGTCCGGGAGTCAGCCCCAGCATTTT. Protein product: CATSRESGSQPQHF. The chain is built from TRBV15 and TRBJ1-5; unclear D gene. This CDR3 region has 14 residues. V was trimmed by 0 bases and J by 6 bases, leaving 9 bases between them. In germline, CDR1 is LNHNV, CDR2 YYDKDF (reference sequence).